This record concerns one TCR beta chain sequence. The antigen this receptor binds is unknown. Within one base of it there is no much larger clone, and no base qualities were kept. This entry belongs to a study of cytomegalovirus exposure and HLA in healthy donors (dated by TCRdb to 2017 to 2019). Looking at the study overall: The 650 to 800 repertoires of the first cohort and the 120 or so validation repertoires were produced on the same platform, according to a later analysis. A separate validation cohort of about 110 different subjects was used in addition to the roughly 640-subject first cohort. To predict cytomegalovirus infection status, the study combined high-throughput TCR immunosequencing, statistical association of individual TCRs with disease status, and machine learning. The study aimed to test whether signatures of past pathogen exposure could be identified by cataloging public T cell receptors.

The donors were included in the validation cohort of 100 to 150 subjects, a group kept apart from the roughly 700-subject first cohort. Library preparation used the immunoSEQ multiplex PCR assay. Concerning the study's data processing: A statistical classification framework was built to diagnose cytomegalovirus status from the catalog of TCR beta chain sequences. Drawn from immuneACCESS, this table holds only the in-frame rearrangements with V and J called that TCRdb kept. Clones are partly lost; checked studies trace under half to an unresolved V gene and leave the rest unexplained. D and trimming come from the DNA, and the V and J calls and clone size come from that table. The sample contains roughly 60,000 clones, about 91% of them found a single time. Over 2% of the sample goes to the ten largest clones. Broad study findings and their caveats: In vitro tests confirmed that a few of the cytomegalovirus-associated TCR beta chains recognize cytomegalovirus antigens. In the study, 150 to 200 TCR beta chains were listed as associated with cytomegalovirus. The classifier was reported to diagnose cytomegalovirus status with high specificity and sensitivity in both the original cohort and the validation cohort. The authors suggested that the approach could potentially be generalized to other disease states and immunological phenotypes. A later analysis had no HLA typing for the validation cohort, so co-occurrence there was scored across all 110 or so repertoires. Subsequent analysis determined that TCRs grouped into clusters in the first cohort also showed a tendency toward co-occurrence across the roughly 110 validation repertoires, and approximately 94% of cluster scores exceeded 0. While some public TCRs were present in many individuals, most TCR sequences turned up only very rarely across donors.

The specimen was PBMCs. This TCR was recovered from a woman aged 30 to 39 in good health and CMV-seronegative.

Here is the DNA: TGCGCCAGCAGCCTGGGGACTAGCGGGAGAGACGAGCAGTACTTC. It is translated as CASSLGTSGRDEQYF. The chain was built from TRBV4-1 and TRBJ2-7; 14 bases in the middle match TRBD2. Counted from cysteine to phenylalanine, this CDR3 has 15 amino acids. Only the CDR3 part of the read is kept: 45 bases, read in frame from the first base. The germline V end is reduced by 4 bases and the J end by 5 bases; junction bases left unmatched: 4. The CDR1 and CDR2 encoded by the germline V gene are MGHRA and YSYEKL.